Following are 4 T cell receptor beta chains from one sample sequenced in a study of cytomegalovirus exposure and HLA in healthy donors. Assay: immunoSEQ multiplex PCR; the TCRdb copy retains only in-frame clones and omits some. The data contain about 170,000 clones, about 86% of them singletons. The material sequenced was PBMCs. The origin of the receptors is a woman in her late teens or twenties in good health and CMV-seronegative.

This chain connects TRBV7-9 to TRBJ2-7; TRBD2 aligns across 7 bases. Germline trimming cut 5 bases from V and 3 bases from J; bases unmatched to any gene: 22. This CDR3 has 19 amino acids. Germline V CDR1 and CDR2: SEHNR, FQNEAQ (reference sequence). The CDR3 bases are TGTGCCAGCAGCCCTCTCATGGGGCGGGGGAAATATCCGAACTACGAGCAGTACTTC. Its protein product is CASSPLMGRGKYPNYEQYF. Using reference TRBV7-9 and TRBJ2-7 for the parts outside the CDR3, the full variable domain is DTGVSQNPRHKITKRGQNVTFRCDPISEHNRLYWYRQTLGQGPEFLTYFQNEAQLEKSRLLSDRFSAERPKGSFSTLEIQRTEQGDSAMYLCASSPLMGRGKYPNYEQYFGPGTRLTVT.

The CDR3 coding sequence is TGCGCCAGCTGCACTTTTTCTGGGCTAGCGGGAGCCGATACGCAGTATTTT. Translated: CASCTFSGLAGADTQYF. V gene TRBV23-1 combines with J gene TRBJ2-3, with 10 bases lining up with TRBD2. TRBV23-1 is identified as an open reading frame with a role that is uncertain. With 8 bases clipped from V and 6 bases from J, the junction kept 17 bases outside the gene matches. The CDR3 is 17 residues long.

The rearrangement links TRBV19 to TRBJ2-1, with 7 bases fitting TRBD2. The V gene's germline CDR1 is LNHDA and CDR2 SQIVND (reference sequence). The CDR3 totals 15 residues. The trim removed 3 bases at V and 6 bases at J, leaving 8 bases unmatched. CDR3 sequence: CASSIEGGRANEQFF. The CDR3 coding sequence is TGTGCCAGTAGTATTGAAGGAGGGAGGGCCAATGAGCAGTTCTTC.

The chain recombines TRBV5-1 with TRBJ2-7; tentatively, D is TRBD2 (6 bases). V gave up 0 bases and J gave up 5 bases, with 15 bases separating them. This CDR3 has 15 amino acids. Germline V gene sequence: CDR1 SGHRS, CDR2 YFSETQ. The CDR3 here is CASSLGWRDGNEQYF. The CDR3 region has the DNA TGCGCCAGCAGCTTGGGTTGGAGGGATGGGAACGAGCAGTACTTC.